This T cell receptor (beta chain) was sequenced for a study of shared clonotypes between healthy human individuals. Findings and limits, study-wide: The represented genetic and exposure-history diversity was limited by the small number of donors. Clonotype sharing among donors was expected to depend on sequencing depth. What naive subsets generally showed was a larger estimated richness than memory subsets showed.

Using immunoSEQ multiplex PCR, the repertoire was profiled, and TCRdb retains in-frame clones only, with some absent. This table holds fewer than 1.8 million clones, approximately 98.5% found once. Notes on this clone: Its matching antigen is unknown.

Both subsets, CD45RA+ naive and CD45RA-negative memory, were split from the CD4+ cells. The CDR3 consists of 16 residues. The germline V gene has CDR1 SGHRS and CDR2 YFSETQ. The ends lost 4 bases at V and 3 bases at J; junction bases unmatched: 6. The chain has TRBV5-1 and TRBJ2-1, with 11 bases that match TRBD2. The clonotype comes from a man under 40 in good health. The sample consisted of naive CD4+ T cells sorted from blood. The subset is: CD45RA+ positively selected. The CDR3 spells CASSPGLAANYNEQFF. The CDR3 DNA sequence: TGCGCCAGCAGCCCGGGACTAGCGGCAAACTACAATGAGCAGTTCTTC.